This TCR beta chain is drawn from a study of cytomegalovirus exposure and HLA in healthy donors (dated by TCRdb to the late 2010s). Regarding the research as a whole: According to an earlier analysis of several hundred of the donors, about 180 million T cells yielded some 110 million unique TCR beta sequences and approximately 280 Gb of sequence data. An early release that covered fewer than 800 HLA-typed donors contained approximately 300 gigabases of sequencing data and tens of millions of unique TCR sequences. Of the 300 to 500 genotyped donors, 81% were placed in the genetic ancestry cluster associated with self-reported Caucasian donors. The aim of the study was to test whether cataloging public T cell receptors could identify signatures of past pathogen exposure. The study used immunosequencing to profile the T cell repertoires of some 600 subjects and linked those repertoires to cytomegalovirus serostatus. Besides the first cohort of roughly 660 subjects, a separate validation cohort made up of over a hundred different subjects was used. The study combined high-throughput TCR immunosequencing, statistical association of individual TCRs with disease status, and machine learning to predict cytomegalovirus infection status. A later analysis re-analyzed previously published TCR beta repertoires from hundreds of donors and added high-resolution HLA genotyping to study TCR occurrence patterns. The later analysis used no new phenotypic data to find candidate immune exposures, relying instead on TCR beta sequences and their occurrence across donors. To decide whether each TCR beta V gene segment behaved as functional or pseudogenic, an earlier analysis of approximately 590 of the donors relied on high-throughput TCR beta sequencing. Alongside the repertoire data, information on donor age, sex, ethnicity and CMV serostatus was compiled. A later genetic analysis used genome-wide SNP genotypes for 398 of the 666 donors, treating that subset as a discovery cohort. All discovery cohort repertoires had been generated using a single sequencing platform. HLA typing covered class I and class II loci at four-digit resolution. The number of typed donors differed by locus: 629-630 for A, B, C, DRB1 and DQB1; approximately 540 for DQA1; approximately 600 for DPA1; and some 470 for DPB1. Roughly 5 DR-DQ haplotypes were treated as single units for association and clustering because of strong linkage in the cohort. Across 398 genotyped donors of the cohort, an average of about 250,000 unique TCR beta nucleotide sequences per donor were sequenced, and approximately 19% of those sequences were non-productive.

The cohort was made up of 666 healthy bone marrow donors. Cohort members were all nominally healthy when sampled, although unrecorded immune exposures were likely present. The donor tested CMV seropositive and was one of the 289 seropositive cohort members. A peripheral blood sample was collected from each donor, and TCR beta sequencing was performed on peripheral blood mononuclear cells. Genomic DNA extraction from the blood cell samples was performed with the Qiagen DNeasy Blood Extraction Kit. The library was produced with the immunoSEQ multiplex PCR assay. For the multiplex PCR, a mixture combining 60 forward primers for TCR Vbeta segments and 13 reverse primers for TCR Jbeta segments was used. A multiplex PCR assay on genomic DNA amplified the CDR3 region of rearranged TCR beta genes. On the Illumina HiSeq System, the amplified TCR beta libraries were sequenced as 87-base-pair reads. In the original analysis: A later analysis counted tens of millions of unique TCR beta chains across the 550 to 800 repertoires, and roughly 10 million of these chains were shared by at least two donors. To remove PCR and sequencing errors, raw reads were error-corrected and collapsed into unique sequences using a nearest-neighbor algorithm that merged closely related sequences. V, D and J gene segments were assigned by aligning CDR3 sequences to IMGT reference sequences. For a sequence to be retained, a match of at least six nucleotides to both a V gene segment and a J gene segment was required. A rearrangement was called productive if the CDR3 had no stop codons and remained in frame with V and J, and every other rearrangement was called non-productive. CDR3 was defined according to IMGT convention as the region running from the second conserved V-encoded cysteine to the conserved J-encoded phenylalanine. In an earlier analysis of around 540 of the donors, sequences lacking an unambiguous match to a single V gene segment were excluded. An earlier analysis of a few hundred of the donors called V segments functional above 56.7% productive rearrangements and segregating when the between-donor standard deviation exceeded 5%. A statistical classification framework was built to diagnose cytomegalovirus status from the catalog of TCR beta chain sequences. In a later analysis, V and J genes were assigned by comparing TCR nucleotide sequences against IMGT/GENE-DB human TR gene sequences. In a later analysis, CDR3 sequences and most-parsimonious VDJ recombination scenarios were assigned using the TCRdist pipeline. A later analysis defined each TCR beta chain by its CDR3 amino acid sequence plus V-gene family, and excluded reads lacking a unique V-gene family. As a way to deal with suspected cross-contamination and a sequencing artifact, a later analysis dropped more than 500 nucleotide sequences that were highly shared and had low generation probability. A later analysis calculated a clonal expansion index for each public chain from normalized within-repertoire ranks of inferred template counts. A later analysis computed generation probabilities with a VDJ recombination model fitted to out-of-frame rearrangements, and checked the results against IGoR. In a later analysis, hypergeometric tests were used to score TCR-TCR, TCR-HLA and TCR-CMV co-occurrence, with a repertoire-size bias correction applied to TCR pairs. A later analysis estimated false discovery rates by permuting HLA or CMV assignments 20 times. In a later analysis, co-occurring TCRs were grouped using DBSCAN, with TCRdist sequence similarity added in when clustering inside HLA-allele-positive subsets. Co-occurrence clustering excluded repertoires with fewer than 30,000 or more than 120,000 public chains, plus five with anomalous nucleotide sharing. Imported from immuneACCESS, the table was reduced by TCRdb to in-frame sequences with V and J called. These copies leave out some clones; in studies compared against another copy, an unresolved V gene accounts for under half, and the cause of the remainder is not known. V and J calls and clone size come straight from that table; D and trimming were deduced from the DNA. The sample's records list about 170,000 clones. About 0.8% of the sample belongs to the ten largest clones.

Between the V and J ends, shortened by 6 bases and 0 bases respectively, the junction contains 15 bases. From the cysteine up to the phenylalanine, the CDR3 has a length of 15 residues. Only CDR3 DNA is held: 45 bases, read in frame from base 1. From the germline V gene, CDR1 is MNHNS and CDR2 is SASEGT. The full study reports these points: In a later genetic analysis, fewer N-insertions in productive TCRs were reported among donors in an Asian-associated ancestry cluster than the roughly 700-donor mean. Roughly uniform sequencing depth across donors was assumed in presence/absence analyses, although this assumption may not hold. The study listed 164 TCR beta chains as associated with cytomegalovirus. A later analysis found that most CMV-associated TCR beta chains appeared HLA-restricted, with HLA associations seemingly driven largely by CMV exposure. Correlated functional status among segregating V segments might reflect linkage disequilibrium, but an unknown experimental factor could not be ruled out. The sequencing pipeline was judged likely to have produced a cluster of highly shared sequence variants as a technical artifact. In a later analysis, the rate of TCR association differed among HLA loci, with DRB1 alleles having the most associated TCRs and HLA-C alleles having the fewest. HLA typing was unavailable for some donors at each locus, so association tests used only the typed subset. A further reported finding was that TCR beta sequences accurately predicted the HLA-A and HLA-B alleles for most subjects in the first cohort. Broadly in line with IMGT annotations, most TCR beta V segments showed up in productive rearrangements about 90% or about 30% of the time in an earlier analysis of 450 to 600 of the donors. In a later genetic analysis, a missense DCLRE1C variant was associated with V-gene and J-gene trimming of TCR beta chains, and the association was replicated in an independent cohort. A later analysis found that HLA-associated TCR beta chains were more clonally expanded and had lower generation probabilities than equally common non-associated chains. Across donors, most TCR sequences were observed very rarely, whereas some public TCRs were present in many individuals. The authors suggested that the approach could potentially be generalized to other disease states and immunological phenotypes. Strong co-occurrence of HLA alleles, especially DR and DQ, made assigning TCR associations to individual alleles difficult. A few of the identified cytomegalovirus-associated TCR beta chains were confirmed in vitro to be specific for cytomegalovirus antigens. Only TCR beta chains were sequenced in this cohort, and the absence of alpha or paired-chain data limited detectable features. At a false discovery rate of 0.05, a later analysis linked around 15,000 TCR beta sequences to specific HLA alleles. Some IMGT-functional V segments, including TRBV6-2 and TRBV6-3, could not be distinguished by the 87-base-pair reads and were therefore excluded. Because counts were too low, roughly 18 rarely observed V segments, including chromosome 9 orphons, were left out of the earlier analysis of roughly 600 of the donors. Immune exposure information for the cohort was limited to CMV serostatus. The classifier was reported to diagnose cytomegalovirus status with high specificity and sensitivity in both the original cohort and the validation cohort. A later analysis reported that several top co-occurrence clusters appeared linked to parvovirus B19, influenza, CMV and Epstein-Barr virus.

To note about this clone: The clone's antigen remains unknown.

Sequencing input: PBMCs. The sequence is built from TRBV6-1 and TRBJ2-7; 5 matching bases give a weak D call of TRBD2. The TCR originated in a woman aged 18 to 35 in good health and CMV-seropositive. The encoded CDR3 is CASRRGELGSYEQYF. The DNA sequence is TGTGCCAGCAGACGGGGAGAGCTGGGCTCCTACGAGCAGTACTTC.